These T cell receptor beta chains were read from a single sample in a study of shared clonotypes between healthy human individuals. The repertoire was sequenced with immunoSEQ multiplex PCR; TCRdb's copy has only in-frame clones and lacks some. Of about 1,800,000 clones in the sample, approximately 94% are singletons; the top ten hold approximately 1%. Sequencing was carried out using naive CD8+ T cells sorted from blood. These receptors all come from a man between 18 and 35 years old in good health. The CDR3 runs from the conserved cysteine through the conserved F or W. A D gene is named only where the DNA matches it firmly. Not all rows give a size; the values are once, few, many and, for expanded clones, a class.

d_call,clone_size,v_call,j_call,cdr3_aa,cdr3_nt
TRBD2,.,TRBV6-1,TRBJ2-1,CASRAGTSGLYEQFF,TGTGCCAGCAGAGCCGGGACTAGCGGTTTGTATGAGCAGTTCTTC
.,.,TRBV29-1,TRBJ1-2,CSVESDRDGYTF,TGCAGCGTTGAAAGCGATAGGGACGGCTACACCTTC
.,.,TRBV2,TRBJ2-6,CASSELVSGANVLTF,TGTGCCAGCAGCGAACTAGTCTCTGGGGCCAACGTCCTGACTTTC
TRBD2,.,TRBV2,TRBJ2-3,CASVQGAGAPDTQYF,TGTGCCAGCGTTCAAGGGGCGGGAGCACCAGATACGCAGTATTTT
.,.,TRBV9,TRBJ1-2,CASSSTGIYGYTF,TGTGCCAGCAGCTCCACAGGAATCTATGGCTACACCTTC
TRBD1,.,TRBV9,TRBJ2-5,CASSGGQPRGETQYF,TGTGCCAGCAGCGGGGGACAGCCTAGAGGGGAGACCCAGTACTTC
TRBD1,.,TRBV19,TRBJ1-1,CASSATGFTEAFF,TGTGCCAGTAGTGCGACAGGGTTCACTGAAGCTTTCTTT
.,.,TRBV5-6,TRBJ1-4,CASSLELNANEKLFF,TGTGCCAGCAGCTTGGAACTGAACGCTAATGAAAAACTGTTTTTT
TRBD2,.,TRBV5-1,TRBJ2-1,CASRLAGEDNEQFF,TGCGCCAGCAGACTAGCGGGAGAAGACAATGAGCAGTTCTTC
TRBD1,once,TRBV18,TRBJ2-7,CASSPPGQGMYEQYF,TGTGCCAGCTCACCCCCGGGACAGGGGATGTACGAGCAGTACTTC
.,.,TRBV30,TRBJ2-2,CAWSYSTGELFF,TGTGCCTGGAGTTATAGCACCGGGGAGCTGTTTTTT
.,.,TRBV5-4,TRBJ2-7,CASGENRDSYEQYF,TGTGCCAGCGGCGAAAACAGGGACTCCTACGAGCAGTACTTC
.,.,TRBV6-5,TRBJ2-7,CASSYSGPSYEQYF,TGTGCCAGCAGTTACTCGGGCCCATCCTACGAGCAGTACTTC
TRBD1,once,TRBV6-1,TRBJ1-4,CASRKGQAGNEKLFF,TGTGCCAGCAGAAAAGGACAGGCCGGTAATGAAAAACTGTTTTTT
.,.,TRBV19,TRBJ1-4,CATRDRPNEKLFF,TGTGCCACCAGAGACAGGCCTAATGAAAAACTGTTTTTT
TRBD1,.,TRBV19,TRBJ2-7,CASSIDRDSSYEQYF,TGTGCCAGTAGTATCGACAGGGACAGCTCCTACGAGCAGTACTTC
.,.,TRBV14,TRBJ1-5,CASSQGDKGYQPQHF,TGTGCCAGCAGCCAAGGGGACAAAGGATATCAGCCCCAGCATTTT
TRBD2,.,TRBV5-8,TRBJ2-1,CASSRLSSGTDNEQFF,TGTGCCAGCAGCAGACTGTCTAGCGGGACGGACAATGAGCAGTTCTTC
TRBD2,.,TRBV7-3,TRBJ2-3,CASSPPRNGAGTDTQYF,TGTGCCAGCAGCCCCCCCCGAAACGGAGCGGGGACAGATACGCAGTATTTT
TRBD2,.,TRBV5-1,TRBJ2-1,CASSWALLAGGSNEQFF,TGCGCCAGCAGCTGGGCCCTACTAGCGGGAGGAAGCAATGAGCAGTTCTTC
TRBD1,.,TRBV25-1,TRBJ2-5,CASSTLFQDRWGQETQYF,TGTGCCAGCAGTACCCTATTCCAGGACAGGTGGGGCCAAGAGACCCAGTACTTC
TRBD2,.,TRBV27,TRBJ2-7,CASSKGTSGKGEQYF,TGTGCCAGCAGCAAAGGGACTAGCGGGAAGGGTGAGCAGTACTTC
.,.,TRBV29-1,TRBJ2-3,CSGIGLVDTQYF,TGCAGCGGAATAGGCCTTGTTGATACGCAGTATTTT
.,.,TRBV7-6,TRBJ1-1,CASSLSDETEAFF,TGTGCCAGCAGCCTCTCCGATGAGACTGAAGCTTTCTTT
.,.,TRBV27,TRBJ1-1,CASSLLGRPDEAFF,TGTGCCAGCAGTTTATTGGGCAGGCCTGATGAAGCTTTCTTT
TRBD1,.,TRBV30,TRBJ1-1,CAWSEGTDYTEAFF,TGTGCCTGGAGTGAAGGGACAGATTACACTGAAGCTTTCTTT
.,once,TRBV6-5,TRBJ2-1,CASSSYERLWDNEQFF,TGTGCCAGCAGTTCCTATGAGAGGCTGTGGGACAATGAGCAGTTCTTC
TRBD2,.,TRBV27,TRBJ2-1,CASTPGTSGYNEQFF,TGTGCCAGCACCCCCGGGACTAGCGGGTACAATGAACAGTTCTTC